This T cell receptor beta chain was obtained from a study of blood T cell repertoires in COVID-19. Study in general: Specimens from acute and convalescent COVID-19 originated in the United States, Italy and Spain. PBMCs, B-cell-depleted T cells, or T cells were the source of the cDNA or gDNA that made up the material.

Under the authors' procedure: Using reference gene primer amplification, nucleated cell counts were estimated. Clones were read by immunoSEQ multiplex PCR, and TCRdb kept only the in-frame ones, dropping some. V and J calls and clone size are as listed in that table; D and trimming were resolved from the DNA. The sample lists about 220,000 clones; about 78% were seen once. Trimming took 9 bases from V and 2 from J; bases not matched to a gene: 10. The CDR3 length is 14 residues. CDR1 is LNHDA, CDR2 SQIVND, per germline (reference sequence). The sequence was collected from an older woman with acute or convalescent COVID-19. The sample taken for sequencing was peripheral blood. The rearrangement links TRBV19 to TRBJ2-7; 7 bases line up with TRBD1. CDR3 DNA: TGTGCCAGCAAGAGGCAGGGGGACACCTACGAGCAGTACTTC. Translated, it gives CASKRQGDTYEQYF.